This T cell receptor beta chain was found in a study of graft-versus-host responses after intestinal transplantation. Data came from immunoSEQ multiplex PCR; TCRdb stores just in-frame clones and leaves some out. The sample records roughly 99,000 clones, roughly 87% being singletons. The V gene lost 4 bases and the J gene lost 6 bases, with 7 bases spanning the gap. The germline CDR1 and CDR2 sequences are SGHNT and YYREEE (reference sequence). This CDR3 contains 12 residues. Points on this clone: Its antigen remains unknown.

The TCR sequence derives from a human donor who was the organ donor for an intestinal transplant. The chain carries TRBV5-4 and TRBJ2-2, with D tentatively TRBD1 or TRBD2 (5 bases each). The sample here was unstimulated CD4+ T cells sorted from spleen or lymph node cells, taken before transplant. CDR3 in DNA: TGTGCCAGCAGCCAGGGAGCCGGGGAGCTGTTTTTT. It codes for CASSQGAGELFF.